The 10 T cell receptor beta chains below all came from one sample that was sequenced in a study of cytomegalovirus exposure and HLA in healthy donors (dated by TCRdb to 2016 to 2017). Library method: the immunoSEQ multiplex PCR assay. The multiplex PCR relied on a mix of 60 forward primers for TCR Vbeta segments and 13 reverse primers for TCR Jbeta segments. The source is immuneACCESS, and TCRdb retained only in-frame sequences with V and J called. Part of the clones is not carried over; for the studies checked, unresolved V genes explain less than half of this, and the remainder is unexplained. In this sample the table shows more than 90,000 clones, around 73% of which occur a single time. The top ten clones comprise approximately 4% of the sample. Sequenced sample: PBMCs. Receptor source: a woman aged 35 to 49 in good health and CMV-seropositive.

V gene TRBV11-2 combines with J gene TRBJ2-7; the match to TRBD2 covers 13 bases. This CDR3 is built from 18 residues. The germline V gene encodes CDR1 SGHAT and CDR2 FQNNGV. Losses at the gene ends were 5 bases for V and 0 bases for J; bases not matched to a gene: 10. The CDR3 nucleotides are TGTGCCAGCAGCGACGGACTAGCGGGAGATGGCACCTCCTACGAGCAGTACTTC. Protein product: CASSDGLAGDGTSYEQYF.

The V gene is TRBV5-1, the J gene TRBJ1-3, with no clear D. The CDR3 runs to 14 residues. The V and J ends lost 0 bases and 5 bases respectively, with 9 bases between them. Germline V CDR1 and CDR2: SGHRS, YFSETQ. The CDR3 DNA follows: TGCGCCAGCAGCTTGGGTGAATCTAGAAACACCATATATTTT. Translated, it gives CASSLGESRNTIYF.

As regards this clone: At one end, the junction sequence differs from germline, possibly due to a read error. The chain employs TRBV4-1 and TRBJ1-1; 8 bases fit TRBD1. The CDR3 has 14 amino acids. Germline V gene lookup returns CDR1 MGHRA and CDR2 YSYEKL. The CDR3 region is CVSSPGQGWAEAFF. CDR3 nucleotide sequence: TGCGTCAGCAGCCCAGGACAGGGCTGGGCTGAAGCTTTCTTT.

The CDR3 nucleotides read TGTGCCTGGGGGCAGGGGATTTTCACTGAAGCTTTCTTT. It translates to CAWGQGIFTEAFF. This sequence joins TRBV30 and TRBJ1-1; perhaps TRBD1 as D (6 bases). Germline-derived CDR1 and CDR2 are GTSNPN and SVGIG (reference sequence). V lost 5 bases, J lost 4 bases, and 14 bases lay in between. This CDR3 has 13 residues.

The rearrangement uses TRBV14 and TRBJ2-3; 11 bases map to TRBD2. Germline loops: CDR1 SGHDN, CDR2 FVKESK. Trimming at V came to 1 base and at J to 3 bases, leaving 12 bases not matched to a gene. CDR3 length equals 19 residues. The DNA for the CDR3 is TGTGCCAGCAGCCAAGCCCTCGGGAAAGGGACTAGCGGAACAGATACGCAGTATTTT. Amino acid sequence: CASSQALGKGTSGTDTQYF.

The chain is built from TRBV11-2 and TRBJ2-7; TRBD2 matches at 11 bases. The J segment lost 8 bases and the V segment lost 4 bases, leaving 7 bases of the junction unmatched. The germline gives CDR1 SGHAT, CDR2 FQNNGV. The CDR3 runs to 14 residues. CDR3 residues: CASSYGTSGLQQYF. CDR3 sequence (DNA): TGTGCCAGCAGCTACGGGACTAGCGGATTGCAGCAGTACTTC.

CDR3 amino acids: CASSTGSSGQETQYF. Here the CDR3 DNA reads TGTGCCAGCAGCACCGGGAGTAGCGGGCAAGAGACCCAGTACTTC. The J gene is TRBJ2-5, the V gene TRBV6-6, with 7 bases lining up with TRBD2. Germline trimming cut 6 bases from V and 2 bases from J; bases unmatched to any gene: 9. The CDR3 is made up of 15 amino acids. Germline lookup yields CDR1 MNHNY and CDR2 SVGAGI (reference sequence).

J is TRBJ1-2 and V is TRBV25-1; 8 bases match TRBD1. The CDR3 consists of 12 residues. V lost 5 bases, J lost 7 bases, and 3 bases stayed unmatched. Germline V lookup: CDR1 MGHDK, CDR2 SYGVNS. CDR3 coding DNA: TGTGCCAGCAGTAAACAGGGGGGTGGCTACACCTTC. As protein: CASSKQGGGYTF.

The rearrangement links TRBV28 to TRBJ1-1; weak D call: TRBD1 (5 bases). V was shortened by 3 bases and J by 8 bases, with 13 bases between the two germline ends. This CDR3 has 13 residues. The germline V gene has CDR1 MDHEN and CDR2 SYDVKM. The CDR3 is CASSFTASGEAFF. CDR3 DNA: TGTGCCAGCAGTTTTACAGCCTCAGGGGAAGCTTTCTTT. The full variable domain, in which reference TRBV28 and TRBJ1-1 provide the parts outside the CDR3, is DVKVTQSSRYLVKRTGEKVFLECVQDMDHENMFWYRQDPGLGLRLIYFSYDVKMKEKGDIPEGYSVSREKKERFSLILESASTNQTSMYLCASSFTASGEAFFGQGTRLTVV.

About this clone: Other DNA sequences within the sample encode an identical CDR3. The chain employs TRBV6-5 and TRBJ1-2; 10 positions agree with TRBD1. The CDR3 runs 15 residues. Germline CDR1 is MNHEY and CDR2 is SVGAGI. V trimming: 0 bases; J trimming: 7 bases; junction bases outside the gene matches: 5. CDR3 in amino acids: CASSYSGQGLLGYTF. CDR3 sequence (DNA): TGTGCCAGCAGTTACTCGGGACAGGGGTTGCTTGGCTACACCTTC.